This entry describes one TCR beta chain. Original data processing: Reference gene primer amplification gave nucleated cell count estimates. Clones were read by immunoSEQ multiplex PCR, and TCRdb kept only the in-frame ones, dropping some. V and J calls plus clone size are reproduced from that table; the DNA served to infer D and trimming. The data show a few hundred thousand clones, around 85% seen once. This entry comes from a study of blood T cell repertoires in COVID-19. Study overall: T cells, B-cell-depleted T cells, or PBMCs provided the cDNA or gDNA that served as material.

The TCR was taken from a woman in her 50s with acute or convalescent COVID-19. Sequences were obtained from peripheral blood.

The CDR3 DNA reads TGTGCCAGCAGCGTACAAGCGGACCCAACCTACAATGAGCAGTTCTTC. Its translation: CASSVQADPTYNEQFF. V and J are TRBV9 and TRBJ2-1; D perhaps matches TRBD2 (5 bases). Germline CDR1 and CDR2: SGDLS and YYNGEE. The length of the CDR3 is 16 residues. Trimming pared 1 base from V and 2 bases from J, leaving 13 bases between.